One sample yielded the 14 T cell receptor beta chains listed below, sequenced in a study of monozygotic twins with inflammatory bowel disease. TCRdb re-called the 5' RACE reads and gives one entry per CDR3 protein, without DNA. Its table lists about 440,000 distinct CDR3 sequences. Sequences were obtained from blood. The receptor source for this set is a human donor with ulcerative colitis or Crohn's disease, or a healthy co-twin of an affected twin (not recorded which).

The rearrangement links TRBV6-1 to TRBJ1-2; checking the TCRdb D call of TRBD1 is not possible without DNA. The CDR3 spans 14 residues. The germline V gene has CDR1 MNHNS and CDR2 SASEGT. The CDR3 loop reads CASSELSRHYGYTF.

The chain uses TRBV10-3 and TRBJ2-1. CDR1 and CDR2 from the germline V gene are ENHRY and SYGVKD. This CDR3 region has 12 residues. This CDR3 reads CAISDQRNEQFF.

J is TRBJ1-2 and V is TRBV5-5. This CDR3 spans 14 amino acids. The germline V gene has CDR1 SGHKS and CDR2 YYEKEE (reference sequence). CDR3 residues: CASSLSQELKGYTF. Supplemented by reference TRBV5-5 and TRBJ1-2, the full variable domain reads DAGVTQSPTHLIKTRGQQVTLRCSPISGHKSVSWYQQVLGQGPQFIFQYYEKEERGRGNFPDRFSARQFPNYSSELNVNALLLGDSALYLCASSLSQELKGYTFGSGTRLTVV.

The chain couples TRBV9 to TRBJ1-5. CDR3 length: 13 residues. Germline-derived CDR1 and CDR2 are SGDLS and YYNGEE. CDR3 sequence reads: CASSADSYQPQHF.

The chain employs TRBV5-6 and TRBJ1-2; TCRdb outputs TRBD1, but without DNA this stays unchecked. This CDR3 spans 14 amino acids. In germline, CDR1 is SGHDT, CDR2 YYEEEE. CDR3 in amino acids: CASSLERGKGGYTF.

The J gene is TRBJ2-3, the V gene TRBV5-4; TCRdb indicates TRBD1, and absent DNA this call remains unverified. This CDR3 comprises 18 residues. Germline values: CDR1 SGHNT, CDR2 YYREEE (reference sequence). CDR3 amino acids: CASSSGQGPTGGTDTQYF.

The chain couples TRBV29-1 to TRBJ1-2. Germline V gene sequence: CDR1 SQVTM, CDR2 ANQGSEA. This CDR3 has 11 residues. CDR3 protein: CSVEDRWTYTF.

The V gene is TRBV19, the J gene TRBJ2-5; TCRdb picks TRBD1, but there is no DNA to check that call. The CDR3 consists of 12 residues. The V gene's germline CDR1 is LNHDA and CDR2 SQIVND (reference sequence). CDR3 in amino acids: CASSIHRGAQYF.

The chain uses TRBV10-3 and TRBJ2-1; TCRdb's D gene call, TRBD2, goes unchecked for lack of DNA. Looked up from germline, CDR1 is ENHRY and CDR2 is SYGVKD. The CDR3 has 15 amino acids. CDR3 residues: CAISDVVVAGEEQFF.

The chain has TRBV7-2 and TRBJ1-1. The CDR3 length is 14 residues. Germline CDR1 and CDR2: SGHTA and FQGNSA. CDR3 sequence reads: CASSLVDILTEAFF.

This rearrangement joins TRBV7-2 to TRBJ2-1; the D call from TCRdb, TRBD2, cannot be confirmed without DNA. There are 15 residues in the CDR3. CDR1 SGHTA and CDR2 FQGNSA come from the germline V gene. This CDR3 is CASSNSGGAGNEQFF.

The CDR3 loop reads CASSSSQGLNTEAFF. V is TRBV7-2 and J is TRBJ1-1. CDR3 length: 15 residues. In germline, CDR1 is SGHTA, CDR2 FQGNSA.

The rearrangement uses TRBV27 and TRBJ2-5; TCRdb outputs TRBD2, but without DNA this stays unchecked. The CDR3 contains 14 residues. Germline V gene data show CDR1 as MNHEY and CDR2 as SMNVEV (reference sequence). CDR3 protein: CASGLGGAGKTQYF.

The gene calls are TRBV3-1 and TRBJ2-3; no DNA is available, so the TRBD1 call from TCRdb remains unchecked. The CDR3 spans 16 residues. Germline assignment: CDR1 LGHDT and CDR2 YNNKEL (reference sequence). This CDR3 is CASSHGTGGITDTQYF.